The 32 T cell receptor beta chains given below trace back to one sample, sequenced in a study of T cell responses to AZD1222 COVID-19 vaccine (dated by TCRdb to the early 2020s). Reading the label with the study, this specimen's time point is: baseline before first vaccination. The library was obtained by the immunoSEQ multiplex PCR assay. This is the immuneACCESS table as TCRdb keeps it, with only in-frame sequences that have V and J called. A part of the clones is gone; compared with another copy, unresolved V genes explain less than half, and the rest is unexplained. This sample comprises under 120,000 clones, about 93% of them detected only once. The ten largest clones represent around 2% of the sample. Sequenced here: peripheral blood, sampled on day 0 of AZD1222 vaccination. The source of these receptors is an adult in good health.

J is TRBJ2-1 and V is TRBV4-3, with D possibly being TRBD1 (5 bases). The V end was cut by 1 base, the J end by 6 bases, with 7 bases between. This CDR3 contains 13 residues. In germline, CDR1 is LGHNA, CDR2 YSLEER. This CDR3 is CASSQGQGNEQFF. DNA for the CDR3: TGCGCCAGCAGCCAAGGCCAGGGCAATGAGCAGTTCTTC.

V and J are TRBV5-6 and TRBJ1-5, with TRBD1 matching over 10 bases. Looked up from germline, CDR1 is SGHDT and CDR2 is YYEEEE. The CDR3 has 14 amino acids. V trimming: 4 bases; J trimming: 5 bases; junction bases outside the gene matches: 3. The CDR3 DNA follows: TGTGCCAGCAGCAGACAGGGGGCTTATCAGCCCCAGCATTTT. Translating it yields CASSRQGAYQPQHF.

The CDR3 DNA is TGTGCCAGCAGACCTGGACAGTCCAAAAACATTCAGTACTTC. Translating it yields CASRPGQSKNIQYF. This chain joins TRBV28 and TRBJ2-4, with D maybe TRBD1 (6 bases). Trimming pared 6 bases from V and 2 bases from J, leaving 11 bases between. This CDR3 has 14 amino acids. Per germline, CDR1 MDHEN and CDR2 SYDVKM.

This chain uses TRBV6-5 with TRBJ1-1, with D possibly being TRBD1 (6 bases). Trimming cost V 4 bases and J 3 bases, with 15 bases left between them. Germline V CDR1 and CDR2: MNHEY, SVGAGI. The CDR3 length is 15 residues. CDR3 loop: CASSFSAGADTEAFF. Here the CDR3 DNA reads TGTGCCAGCAGTTTCAGCGCAGGGGCGGACACTGAAGCTTTCTTT.

The CDR3 here is CASSVGSSGDTYGYTF. The DNA for the CDR3 is TGTGCCAGCAGCGTAGGCTCGTCAGGGGATACCTATGGCTACACCTTC. The rearrangement links TRBV9 to TRBJ1-2; TRBD1 is a possible D gene (6 bases). The CDR3 has 16 residues. Germline V gene data show CDR1 as SGDLS and CDR2 as YYNGEE. The V end lost 0 bases, the J end lost 4 bases, and 16 bases lay between the germline ends. The whole variable domain, filled in from reference TRBV9 and TRBJ1-2, reads DSGVTQTPKHLITATGQRVTLRCSPRSGDLSVYWYQQSLDQGLQFLIQYYNGEERAKGNILERFSAQQFPDLHSELNLSSLELGDSALYFCASSVGSSGDTYGYTFGSGTRLTVV.

J is TRBJ2-3 and V is TRBV6-1; 9 bases align to TRBD2. The V segment lost 4 bases and the J segment 2 bases; nucleotides outside the gene matches: 1. This CDR3 is built from 14 residues. The germline V gene has CDR1 MNHNS and CDR2 SASEGT. The chain's CDR3 is CASSVAGDTDTQYF. The CDR3 bases are TGTGCCAGCAGTGTAGCGGGGGACACAGATACGCAGTATTTT.

The DNA for the CDR3 is TGTGCCAGTAGTGCATACTCTGAAGCTTTCTTT. It translates to CASSAYSEAFF. V is TRBV19 and J is TRBJ1-1; D remains unclear. The CDR3 consists of 11 residues. Germline V gene sequence: CDR1 LNHDA, CDR2 SQIVND (reference sequence). Between the trimmed V and J ends, which lost 5 bases and 6 bases, there was a span of 7 bases.

About this clone: The sample has other DNA sequences that encode this CDR3 too. J is TRBJ1-5 and V is TRBV6-4; D unclear. The CDR3 is 13 residues long. V was clipped by 4 bases and J by 1 base, with 5 bases between them. CDR1 is MRHNA and CDR2 is SNTAGT in the germline V gene. In nucleotides, the CDR3 is TGTGCCAGCAGTGTGGACAGCAATCAGCCCCAGCATTTT. Translated, it gives CASSVDSNQPQHF.

The V and J genes are TRBV6-5 and TRBJ1-2; D is unresolved. The V end was cut by 2 bases, the J end by 8 bases, with 12 bases between. Germline-derived CDR1 and CDR2 are MNHEY and SVGAGI. This CDR3 has 13 residues. CDR3 DNA: TGTGCCAGCAGTTACCTAAATGTACTAGGCTACACCTTC. Its translation is CASSYLNVLGYTF.

The chain uses TRBV9 and TRBJ2-2, with 9 bases aligning to TRBD1. In germline, CDR1 is SGDLS, CDR2 YYNGEE. V lost 4 bases to trimming and J lost 5 bases; unmatched junction nucleotides: 9. The CDR3 consists of 16 residues. Written as DNA, the CDR3 is TGTGCCAGCAGCCCGATTGGGGACAGGGTTACCGGGGAGCTGTTTTTT. Translated: CASSPIGDRVTGELFF.

The chain uses TRBV7-8 and TRBJ1-5; D call uncertain. The CDR3 contains 19 residues. Deletions cut 5 bases from V and 4 bases from J, with 27 bases between. CDR1 and CDR2 (germline): SGHVS, FQNEAQ. The CDR3 region has the DNA TGTGCCAGCAGCCGAACCGGACCTACATGGAGTGGTAAAAATCAGCCCCAGCATTTT. It yields the protein CASSRTGPTWSGKNQPQHF. Based on the CDR3 plus reference TRBV7-8 and TRBJ1-5, the full variable domain is GAGVSQSPRYKVAKRGQDVALRCDPISGHVSLFWYQQALGQGPEFLTYFQNEAQLDKSGLPSDRFFAERPEGSVSTLKIQRTQQEDSAVYLCASSRTGPTWSGKNQPQHFGDGTRLSIL.

This clone was seen just once. The chain employs TRBV3-1 (or the pseudogene TRBV3-2) and TRBJ2-6; no clear D. This CDR3 spans 15 amino acids. Germline CDR1 is LGHDT and CDR2 is YNNKEL (reference sequence). Trimming pared 2 bases from V and 0 bases from J, leaving 5 bases between. The CDR3 DNA sequence: TGTGCCAGCAGCCAACTCGCCTCTGGGGCCAACGTCCTGACTTTC. Translated: CASSQLASGANVLTF.

In nucleotides, the CDR3 is TGTGCCAGCATTTCGGGCCATGGCTACACCTTC. Protein: CASISGHGYTF. This chain links TRBV25-1 with TRBJ1-2; D not resolved. Germline V gives CDR1 MGHDK, CDR2 SYGVNS. The length of the CDR3 is 11 residues. The V gene lost 7 bases and the J gene lost 6 bases, with 9 bases spanning the gap.

The V gene is TRBV2, the J gene TRBJ1-3; the D is unclear. The length of the CDR3 is 12 residues. The V and J ends lost 5 bases and 3 bases respectively, with 5 bases between them. Germline CDR1 reads SNHLY; CDR2 reads FYNNEI. Here the CDR3 reads CASSIDGNTIYF. CDR3 in DNA: TGTGCCAGCAGTATTGATGGAAACACCATATATTTT.

The rearrangement joins TRBV28 to TRBJ1-1; a weak D match, TRBD1 (5 bases). The V gene's germline CDR1 is MDHEN and CDR2 SYDVKM. The CDR3 totals 13 residues. V lost 7 bases, J lost 1 base, and 10 bases lay in between. CDR3 in DNA: TGTGCCAGCATAACGGGGGAGAACACTGAAGCTTTCTTT. Its translation is CASITGENTEAFF.

This sequence joins TRBV3-1 (or the pseudogene TRBV3-2) and TRBJ1-2; the D gene is possibly TRBD1 (5 bases). V shed 0 bases and J shed 5 bases, with 16 bases lying between them. The CDR3 has 16 amino acids. Germline loops: CDR1 LGHDT, CDR2 YNNKEL (reference sequence). DNA of the CDR3: TGTGCCAGCAGCCAAGACGGGGGACTTGGAATTTATGGCTACACCTTC. This encodes CASSQDGGLGIYGYTF.

This sequence joins TRBV2 and TRBJ1-2, with 11 bases fitting TRBD1. The V gene's germline CDR1 is SNHLY and CDR2 FYNNEI. The CDR3 sequence is 15 residues long. Trimming cost V 5 bases and J 7 bases; bases outside gene matches: 9. The CDR3 nucleotides read TGTGCCAGCAGTTACGGACAGGGGGCGACCTCTGGCTACACCTTC. Translating it yields CASSYGQGATSGYTF.

The chain uses TRBV6-2 or TRBV6-3 and TRBJ1-2; TRBD1 might be the D (5 bases). Germline CDR1 and CDR2: MNHEY and SVGEGT. The V and J ends lost 7 bases and 8 bases respectively, with 23 bases between them. The CDR3 consists of 15 residues. CDR3 DNA sequence: TGTGCCAGCACCCCCCGGGGCGGAACCTATGCAGGCTACACCTTC. This sequence encodes CASTPRGGTYAGYTF.

The chain employs TRBV7-9 and TRBJ2-1, with TRBD2 identical over 8 bases. Germline V CDR1 and CDR2: SEHNR, FQNEAQ (reference sequence). V was clipped by 5 bases and J by 12 bases; unmatched bases: 18. CDR3 length: 16 amino acids. The CDR3 DNA reads TGTGCCAGCAGCCGCGATTTTAGCGGGGAGGGTTTACGGCAGTTCTTC. It specifies CASSRDFSGEGLRQFF.

The chain is built from TRBV20-1 and TRBJ1-6; 10 nucleotides align to TRBD1. Germline V gene lookup returns CDR1 DFQATT and CDR2 SNEGSKA (reference sequence). V gave up 5 bases and J gave up 7 bases; unmatched junction bases: 8. This CDR3 is built from 15 residues. As DNA, the CDR3 is TGCAGTGCTCGTGACCGGGACAGGGGAAATTCACCCCTCCACTTT. This sequence encodes CSARDRDRGNSPLHF.

The gene calls are TRBV7-3 and TRBJ2-5, with 7 bases fitting TRBD1. CDR3 length: 13 amino acids. Germline V gives CDR1 SGHTA, CDR2 FQGTGA. The trim removed 5 bases at V and 1 base at J, leaving 1 base unmatched. CDR3 in amino acids: CASSRDSQETQYF. CDR3 in DNA: TGTGCCAGCAGCCGGGACAGCCAAGAGACCCAGTACTTC.

This clone has only one observation. The chain uses TRBV24-1 and TRBJ2-3; the D gene is possibly TRBD1 (6 bases). This CDR3 is 15 amino acids long. Germline V gives CDR1 KGHDR, CDR2 SFDVKD. V was shortened by 2 bases and J by 1 base, with 9 bases between the two germline ends. The CDR3 here is CATSDYPGGTDTQYF. In DNA form, the CDR3 reads TGTGCCACCAGTGATTACCCAGGGGGCACAGATACGCAGTATTTT.

The chain joins TRBV12-3 or TRBV12-4 to TRBJ2-1, with unresolved D. Trimming took off 0 bases at V and 2 bases at J, with 2 bases between the two ends. The CDR3 consists of 13 residues. The DNA for the CDR3 is TGTGCCAGCAGTTTAGCGGCCTACAATGAGCAGTTCTTC. The encoded protein is CASSLAAYNEQFF.

The chain carries TRBV3-1 (or the pseudogene TRBV3-2) and TRBJ2-7, with TRBD1 identical over 10 bases. CDR1 is LGHDT, CDR2 YNNKEL, per germline (reference sequence). Unmatched junction bases numbered 2, after V lost 6 bases and J lost 0 bases. CDR3 length: 14 residues. CDR3 sequence (DNA): TGTGCCAGCAGTCGACAGGGGGCCTCCTACGAGCAGTACTTC. Amino acid sequence: CASSRQGASYEQYF.

The chain recombines TRBV4-1 with TRBJ2-7; the D call may be TRBD1 or TRBD2 (5 bases each). Germline-derived CDR1 and CDR2 are MGHRA and YSYEKL. CDR3 length: 16 amino acids. Trimming removed 5 bases from V and 0 bases from J, with 17 bases in between. As DNA, the CDR3 is TGCGCCAGCAGCGCAGGCCCCGGGACGGCCTCCTACGAGCAGTACTTC. Protein sequence: CASSAGPGTASYEQYF.

The chain is built from TRBV7-2 and TRBJ2-3; D is ambiguous. In germline, CDR1 is SGHTA, CDR2 FQGNSA. The CDR3 length is 14 residues. Trimming pared 1 base from V and 0 bases from J, leaving 5 bases between. CDR3 amino acids: CASSLVGSTDTQYF. CDR3 nucleotides: TGTGCCAGCAGCTTAGTCGGCAGCACAGATACGCAGTATTTT.

The chain is built from TRBV29-1 and TRBJ2-7, with D possibly being TRBD1 (6 bases). Germline V gene lookup returns CDR1 SQVTM and CDR2 ANQGSEA. The CDR3 is 15 amino acids. V was clipped by 0 bases and J by 3 bases, with 15 bases between them. CDR3 amino acids: CSVEDGDKWNYEQYF. CDR3 DNA: TGCAGCGTTGAAGATGGGGACAAATGGAACTACGAGCAGTACTTC.

The chain employs TRBV6-5 and TRBJ2-5; TRBD2 aligns across 9 bases. Germline V gene data show CDR1 as MNHEY and CDR2 as SVGAGI. The CDR3 is 15 amino acids. V lost 2 bases to trimming and J lost 6 bases; unmatched junction nucleotides: 7. In DNA, the CDR3 is TGTGCCAGCAGTTACGGTGGCGGGGGGGCGCAGACCCAGTACTTC. Amino acid sequence: CASSYGGGGAQTQYF.

V is TRBV7-2 and J is TRBJ2-1; TRBD1 agrees at 8 bases. The V gene end was trimmed by 5 bases and the J gene end by 6 bases; junction bases not matched to a gene: 9. Germline CDR1 SGHTA, CDR2 FQGNSA. The CDR3 is made up of 15 amino acids. The DNA for the CDR3 is TGTGCCAGCAGCCGGACAGGGACCCCCGCCAATGAGCAGTTCTTC. This translates into CASSRTGTPANEQFF.

The chain links TRBV19 to TRBJ1-2; the D is unclear. CDR1 is LNHDA, CDR2 SQIVND, per germline (reference sequence). This CDR3 spans 10 amino acids. Trimming shortened V by 11 bases and J by 8 bases, and 12 bases separated the two germline ends. CDR3 sequence: CASGVGGYTF. CDR3 DNA sequence: TGTGCCTCCGGGGTTGGGGGCTACACCTTC. The full variable domain, its missing parts supplied by reference TRBV19 and TRBJ1-2, is DGGITQSPKYLFRKEGQNVTLSCEQNLNHDAMYWYRQDPGQGLRLIYYSQIVNDFQKGDIAEGYSVSREKKESFPLTVTSAQKNPTAFYLCASGVGGYTFGSGTRLTVV.

This chain connects TRBV12-3 or TRBV12-4 to TRBJ1-2, with D hard to call. The CDR3 extends over 13 amino acids. The V gene lost 5 bases and the J gene lost 6 bases, with 13 bases spanning the gap. The CDR3 DNA follows: TGTGCCAGCAGTAGGACGGGGATGGATGGCTACACCTTC. Translation: CASSRTGMDGYTF.

The rearrangement uses TRBV20-1 and TRBJ1-4; 9 nucleotides line up with TRBD1. This CDR3 is built from 14 residues. Germline CDR1 reads DFQATT; CDR2 reads SNEGSKA (reference sequence). The J segment lost 6 bases and the V segment lost 3 bases, leaving 5 bases of the junction unmatched. CDR3 nucleotides: TGCAGTGCTAGTTCCGGGACAGGGTATGAAAAACTGTTTTTT. It encodes CSASSGTGYEKLFF.